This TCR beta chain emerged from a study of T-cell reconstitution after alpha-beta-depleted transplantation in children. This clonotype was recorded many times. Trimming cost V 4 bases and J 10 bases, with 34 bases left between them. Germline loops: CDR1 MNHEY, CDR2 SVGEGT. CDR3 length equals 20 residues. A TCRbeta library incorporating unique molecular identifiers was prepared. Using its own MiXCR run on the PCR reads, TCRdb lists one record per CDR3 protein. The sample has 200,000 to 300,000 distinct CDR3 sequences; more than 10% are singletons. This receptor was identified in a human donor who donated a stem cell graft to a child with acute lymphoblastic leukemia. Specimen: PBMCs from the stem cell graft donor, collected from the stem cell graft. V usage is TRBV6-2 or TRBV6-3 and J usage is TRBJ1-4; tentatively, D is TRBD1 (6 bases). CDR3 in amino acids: CASSLGQNRGWGLETGKLFF. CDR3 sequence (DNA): TGTGCCAGCAGTTTAGGACAGAATAGAGGTTGGGGCCTTGAGACCGGAAAACTGTTTTTT.